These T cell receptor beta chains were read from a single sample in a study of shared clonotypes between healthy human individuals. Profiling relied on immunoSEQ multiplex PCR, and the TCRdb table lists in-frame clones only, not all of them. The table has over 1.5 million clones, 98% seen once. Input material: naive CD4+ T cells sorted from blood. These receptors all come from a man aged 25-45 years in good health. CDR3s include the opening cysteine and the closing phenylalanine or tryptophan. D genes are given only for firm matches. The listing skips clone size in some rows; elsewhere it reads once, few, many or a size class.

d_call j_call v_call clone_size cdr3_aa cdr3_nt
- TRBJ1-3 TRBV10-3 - CAISGQQESSGNTIYF TGTGCCATCAGTGGACAACAAGAGAGCTCTGGAAACACCATATATTTT
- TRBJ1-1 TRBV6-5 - CASSYSGQGVNTEAFF TGTGCCAGCAGTTACTCGGGGCAGGGCGTGAACACTGAAGCTTTCTTT
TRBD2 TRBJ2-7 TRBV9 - CASSVALAGTYEQYF TGTGCCAGCAGCGTAGCGCTAGCGGGTACCTACGAGCAGTACTTC
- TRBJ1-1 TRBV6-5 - CASNKNTEAFF TGTGCCAGCAACAAGAACACTGAAGCTTTCTTT
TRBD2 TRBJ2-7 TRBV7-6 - CASGLGGPLEQYF TGTGCCAGCGGCCTGGGAGGGCCCCTCGAGCAGTACTTC
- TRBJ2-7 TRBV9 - CASSASRVENYEQYF TGTGCCAGCAGCGCGAGCAGGGTGGAAAACTACGAGCAGTACTTC
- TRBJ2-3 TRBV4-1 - CASTGQTVPNSTDTQYF TGCGCCAGCACCGGACAGACGGTACCAAATAGCACAGATACGCAGTATTTT
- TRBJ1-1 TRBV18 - CASSPPGQRAEAFF TGTGCCAGCTCACCACCCGGACAAAGGGCTGAAGCTTTCTTT
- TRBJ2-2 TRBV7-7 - CASSTRTGELFF TGTGCCAGCAGCACCCGGACCGGGGAGCTGTTTTTT
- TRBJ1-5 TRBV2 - CASVEDSNQPQHF TGTGCCAGCGTGGAGGACAGTAATCAGCCCCAGCATTTT
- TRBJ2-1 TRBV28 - CASSSTGIREFF TGTGCCAGCAGTTCGACCGGGATCAGAGAGTTCTTC
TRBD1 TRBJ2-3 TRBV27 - CASSHKTGGPDTQYF TGTGCCAGCAGTCACAAGACAGGGGGCCCAGATACGCAGTATTTT
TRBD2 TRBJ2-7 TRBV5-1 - CASSLGTSGSYEQYF TGCGCCAGCAGCCTCGGGACTAGCGGCTCCTACGAGCAGTACTTC
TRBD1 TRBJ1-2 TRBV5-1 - CASSLKEGASGGYTF TGCGCCAGCAGCTTGAAGGAGGGGGCAAGTGGCGGCTACACCTTC
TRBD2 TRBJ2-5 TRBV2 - CASSGGRGQETQYF TGTGCCAGCAGCGGAGGGAGGGGACAAGAGACCCAGTACTTC
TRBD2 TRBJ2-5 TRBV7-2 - CASSFLAEEQETQYF TGTGCCAGCAGCTTTCTAGCGGAGGAACAAGAGACCCAGTACTTC
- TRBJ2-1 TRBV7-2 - CASSLGPVVYNEQFF TGTGCCAGCAGCTTAGGTCCTGTAGTCTACAATGAGCAGTTCTTC
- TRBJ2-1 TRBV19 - CASTHRRQHPYNEQFF TGTGCCAGTACCCACCGACGACAGCACCCCTACAATGAGCAGTTCTTC
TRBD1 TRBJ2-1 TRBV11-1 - CASSPRTGIFYNEQFF TGTGCCAGCAGCCCCCGGACAGGGATATTTTACAATGAGCAGTTCTTC
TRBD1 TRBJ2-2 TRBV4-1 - CASSQSDRGPLAGELFF TGCGCCAGCAGCCAATCCGACAGGGGACCCCTAGCCGGGGAGCTGTTTTTT
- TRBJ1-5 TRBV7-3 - CASSLGTGQPQHF TGTGCCAGCAGCTTGGGGACCGGGCAGCCCCAGCATTTT
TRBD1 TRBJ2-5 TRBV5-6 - CASSLEGGAYLQETQYF TGTGCCAGCAGCTTGGAAGGGGGCGCTTACTTGCAAGAGACCCAGTACTTC
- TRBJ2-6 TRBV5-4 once CAITLRAGANVLTF TGTGCCATCACGCTTAGGGCTGGGGCCAACGTCCTGACTTTC
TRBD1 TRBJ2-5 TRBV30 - CARGGTGQETQYF TGTGCTAGAGGCGGGACAGGCCAAGAGACCCAGTACTTC
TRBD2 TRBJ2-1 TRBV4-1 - CASSRRTSGSPNEQFF TGCGCCAGCAGCCGCAGGACTAGCGGGAGTCCCAATGAGCAGTTCTTC
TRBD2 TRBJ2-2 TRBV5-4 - CASSGGLAGDTGELFF TGTGCCAGCAGCGGGGGACTAGCGGGAGACACCGGGGAGCTGTTTTTT
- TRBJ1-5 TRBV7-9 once CARGTSGTGQPQHF TGTGCCAGGGGGACCTCAGGGACCGGGCAGCCCCAGCATTTT
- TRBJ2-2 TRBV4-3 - CASSQDSGRYTGELFF TGCGCCAGCAGCCAAGACAGCGGGCGCTACACCGGGGAGCTGTTTTTT
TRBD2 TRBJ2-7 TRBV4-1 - CASSRTSGYEQYF TGCGCCAGCAGTCGGACTAGCGGCTACGAGCAGTACTTC
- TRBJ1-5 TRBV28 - CASSEFLGGRGNQPQHF TGTGCCAGCAGTGAATTTTTGGGGGGACGGGGGAATCAGCCCCAGCATTTT
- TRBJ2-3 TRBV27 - CASSFLGVGETTDTQYF TGTGCCAGCAGTTTTTTGGGGGTCGGCGAGACCACAGATACGCAGTATTTT
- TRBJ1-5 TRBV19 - CASSMDGQTNQPQHF TGTGCCAGTAGTATGGATGGACAGACCAATCAGCCCCAGCATTTT
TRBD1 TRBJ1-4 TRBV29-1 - CSVAHRGGEKLFF TGCAGCGTCGCTCACAGGGGTGGTGAAAAACTGTTTTTT
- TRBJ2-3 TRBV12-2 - CASRFVGFADTQYF TGTGCAAGTCGCTTCGTCGGTTTTGCAGATACGCAGTATTTT
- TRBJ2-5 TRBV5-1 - CASSPGAAQETQYF TGCGCCAGCAGCCCGGGGGCGGCGCAAGAGACCCAGTACTTC
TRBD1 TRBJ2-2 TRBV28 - CASSSWTGGNTGELFF TGTGCCAGCAGTTCCTGGACAGGGGGAAACACCGGGGAGCTGTTTTTT
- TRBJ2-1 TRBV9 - CASSVEHGTLYNEQFF TGTGCCAGCAGCGTAGAACACGGAACCCTGTACAATGAGCAGTTCTTC
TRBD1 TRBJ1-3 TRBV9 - CASSVVGQGGNTIYF TGTGCCAGCAGCGTAGTTGGACAGGGTGGAAACACCATATATTTT
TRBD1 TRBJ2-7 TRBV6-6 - CASSSGWTGTYEQYF TGTGCCAGCAGTTCTGGTTGGACAGGGACCTACGAGCAGTACTTC
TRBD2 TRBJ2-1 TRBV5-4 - CASSSGRTRVSDEQFF TGTGCCAGCAGCTCCGGGCGGACTAGGGTGAGCGATGAGCAGTTCTTC
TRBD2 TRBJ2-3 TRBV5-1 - CASSLSPTSGDTQYF TGCGCCAGCAGCTTGTCTCCGACTAGCGGAGATACGCAGTATTTT
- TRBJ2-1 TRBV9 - CASSVDPSGGAYNEQFF TGTGCCAGCAGCGTAGACCCGAGTGGCGGGGCTTACAATGAGCAGTTCTTC
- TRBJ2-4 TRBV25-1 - CASSEGSGAKNIQYF TGTGCCAGCAGTGAAGGTAGCGGAGCCAAAAACATTCAGTACTTC
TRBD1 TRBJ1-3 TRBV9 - CASSALTGTGNTIYF TGTGCCAGCAGCGCATTGACAGGGACTGGAAACACCATATATTTT
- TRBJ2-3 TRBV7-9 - CASSFADRTPDTQYF TGTGCCAGCAGCTTCGCCGACAGGACCCCAGATACGCAGTATTTT
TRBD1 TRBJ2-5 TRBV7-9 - CASSLRQSGGETQYF TGTGCCAGCAGCTTAAGACAGTCAGGGGGAGAGACCCAGTACTTC
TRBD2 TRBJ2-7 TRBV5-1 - CASSLLAAQPPSLGHEQYF TGCGCCAGCAGCTTACTAGCGGCCCAACCTCCATCTCTTGGCCACGAGCAGTACTTC
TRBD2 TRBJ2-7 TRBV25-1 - CASSEGVAGGYEQYF TGTGCCAGCAGTGAAGGGGTAGCGGGAGGCTACGAGCAGTACTTC
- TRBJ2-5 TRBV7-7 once CASSFRRAETQYF TGTGCCAGCAGCTTTCGTAGGGCGGAGACCCAGTACTTC
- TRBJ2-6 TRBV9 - CASSVEHSGANVLTF TGTGCCAGCAGCGTAGAACACTCTGGGGCCAACGTCCTGACTTTC
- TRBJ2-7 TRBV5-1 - CASSRDFAYEQYF TGCGCCAGCAGCCGGGACTTTGCCTACGAGCAGTACTTC
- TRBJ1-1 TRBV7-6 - CASSLALNTEAFF TGTGCCAGCAGCTTAGCCCTGAACACTGAAGCTTTCTTT
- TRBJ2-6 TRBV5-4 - CASSLVGSYSGANVLTF TGTGCCAGCAGCTTGGTGGGCAGCTACTCTGGGGCCAACGTCCTGACTTTC